These 30 T cell receptor beta chains share one sample of origin, sequenced in a study of shared clonotypes between healthy human individuals (dated by TCRdb to 2018 to 2021). Libraries were constructed by the immunoSEQ multiplex PCR assay. TCRdb holds this immuneACCESS table with in-frame rearrangements only. Some clones are missing; in checked studies, unresolved V genes explain under half, and the rest has no known cause. For this sample the table gives 850,000 to 1,200,000 clones, of which under 80% were detected only once. About 1.5% of the sample is in the top ten clones. The material sequenced was memory CD4+ T cells sorted from blood. The label giving this sample's cell subset or site can be read as: CD45RA-negative fraction. All receptors derive from a man aged 18 to 29 in good health.

The table lists this clone with a count of one. This rearrangement joins TRBV5-1 to TRBJ2-3; TRBD2 matches 9 bases. Trimming at V came to 9 bases and at J to 1 base, leaving 9 bases not matched to a gene. Germline V gene sequence: CDR1 SGHRS, CDR2 YFSETQ. The CDR3 runs to 15 residues. Here the CDR3 reads CATKKRGVGTDTQYF. Here the CDR3 DNA reads TGCGCCACAAAGAAGCGGGGGGTCGGCACAGATACGCAGTATTTT.

Of note for this clone: The identical CDR3 is also encoded by other nucleotide sequences in the sample. The rearrangement joins TRBV28 to TRBJ1-2; D ambiguous. Germline values: CDR1 MDHEN, CDR2 SYDVKM. CDR3 length equals 13 residues. Trimming shortened V by 3 bases and J by 2 bases, and 7 bases separated the two germline ends. CDR3 sequence reads: CASSFGGNYGYTF. In DNA form, the CDR3 reads TGTGCCAGCAGTTTTGGAGGGAACTATGGCTACACCTTC.

The J gene is TRBJ2-3, the V gene TRBV7-2; tentatively, D is TRBD2 (5 bases). The CDR3 totals 14 residues. The germline V and J ends were trimmed by 5 bases and 1 base, with 10 bases remaining between them. Germline V gene sequence: CDR1 SGHTA, CDR2 FQGNSA. CDR3 sequence (DNA): TGTGCCAGCAGCAAACGAGCGGGCACAGATACGCAGTATTTT. Its translation is CASSKRAGTDTQYF.

As for this clone: The sample contains more than one DNA sequence encoding this CDR3. The V gene is TRBV4-1, the J gene TRBJ2-5; D is possibly TRBD1 (6 bases). This CDR3 is built from 16 residues. Trimming took 6 bases from V and 5 from J, leaving 22 bases between them. Germline V lookup: CDR1 MGHRA, CDR2 YSYEKL. The CDR3 DNA reads as TGCGCCAGCAGTCAATCTGGGACACCCGGTTGGGAGACCCAGTACTTC. As protein: CASSQSGTPGWETQYF.

Remarks on this clone: The sample holds other DNA sequences that translate to the same CDR3. The gene calls are TRBV6-1 and TRBJ2-7; 9 positions agree with TRBD1. Germline-derived CDR1 and CDR2 are MNHNS and SASEGT. The V segment lost 6 bases and the J segment 2 bases; nucleotides outside the gene matches: 5. The CDR3 has 14 amino acids. The CDR3 coding sequence is TGTGCCAGCAGCCTGACAGGGGGAACCTACGAGCAGTACTTC. Translated, it gives CASSLTGGTYEQYF.

Concerning this clone itself: A much larger clone differs by one base, so this may be a read error. The chain uses TRBV6-1 and TRBJ2-5; D may correspond to TRBD1 or TRBD2 (5 bases each). The CDR3 is 16 amino acids. With 4 bases removed from V and 4 bases from J, the gap between germline ends came to 19 bases. From germline, CDR1 is MNHNS and CDR2 SASEGT. CDR3 coding DNA: TGTGCCAGCAGTGCAGATAGTACTGGGGGTGGAGAGACCCAGTACTTC. This encodes CASSADSTGGGETQYF.

This clone was counted once. The chain couples TRBV10-3 to TRBJ2-2, with 14 bases that match TRBD2. The V and J ends lost 10 bases and 9 bases, in that order; junction bases with no gene match: 13. This CDR3 is built from 16 residues. CDR1 and CDR2 (germline): ENHRY, SYGVKD. Here the CDR3 reads CATGLAGVGPSRELFF. The CDR3 DNA reads as TGTGCCACGGGACTAGCGGGAGTAGGACCGAGCCGGGAGCTGTTTTTT.

Of note for this clone: Other nucleotide sequences from this sample produce the same CDR3. This chain uses TRBV29-1 with TRBJ2-7; D may be TRBD1 (6 bases). Germline V CDR1 and CDR2: SQVTM, ANQGSEA. The V and J ends lost 6 bases and 0 bases respectively, with 9 bases between them. The CDR3 has 12 residues. The CDR3 loop is CSVGQSSYEQYF. In nucleotides, the CDR3 is TGCAGCGTCGGACAGAGCTCCTACGAGCAGTACTTC.

About this clone itself: This CDR3 is also generated by other DNA sequences in the sample. This chain joins TRBV7-9 and TRBJ2-3; D perhaps matches TRBD2 (6 bases). The CDR3 extends over 15 amino acids. Trimming removed 4 bases from V and 0 bases from J, with 11 bases in between. The V gene's germline CDR1 is SEHNR and CDR2 FQNEAQ (reference sequence). The chain's CDR3 is CASSSTGTSTDTQYF. CDR3 DNA sequence: TGTGCCAGCAGCTCCACCGGGACTAGCACAGATACGCAGTATTTT.

The gene calls are TRBV6-7 and TRBJ2-7; tentatively, D is TRBD1 (6 bases). TRBV6-7 falls under the ORF class, with uncertain function. V lost 2 bases to trimming and J lost 0 bases, with 17 bases between them. This CDR3 spans 17 amino acids. The CDR3 region is CASSYAPGHGNSYEQYF. In nucleotides, the CDR3 is TGTGCCAGCAGTTACGCCCCGGGACACGGGAACTCCTACGAGCAGTACTTC.

This clone was seen only once. This chain joins TRBV9 and TRBJ2-6, with D perhaps TRBD2 (5 bases). CDR1 SGDLS and CDR2 YYNGEE come from the germline V gene. V lost 0 bases and J lost 3, with 7 bases in between. The CDR3 runs to 15 residues. Written as DNA, the CDR3 is TGTGCCAGCAGCGTAGGAGGAGGTGGGGCCAACGTCCTGACTTTC. Protein product: CASSVGGGGANVLTF.

The chain recombines TRBV10-3 with TRBJ2-5; TRBD2 agrees at 13 bases. Germline CDR1 ENHRY, CDR2 SYGVKD. The CDR3 consists of 18 residues. The trim removed 6 bases at V and 2 bases at J, leaving 12 bases unmatched. The CDR3 loop reads CAIRNTPVGLAGQETQYF. The CDR3 DNA sequence: TGTGCCATCAGGAACACCCCCGTGGGACTAGCGGGACAAGAGACCCAGTACTTC.

The rearrangement joins TRBV7-9 to TRBJ2-2; 12 bases are shared with TRBD2. Germline V gives CDR1 SEHNR, CDR2 FQNEAQ (reference sequence). After removal of 1 base from V and 5 bases from J, the junction contained 2 bases not matched to a gene. The CDR3 length is 16 residues. The CDR3 loop is CASSLGLAGETGELFF. The CDR3 nucleotides read TGTGCCAGCAGCTTAGGACTAGCGGGAGAAACCGGGGAGCTGTTTTTT.

The chain couples TRBV5-5 to TRBJ2-7; the match to TRBD1 covers 7 bases. Unmatched junction bases numbered 12, after V lost 3 bases and J lost 3 bases. CDR3 size: 16 residues. Germline V gene lookup returns CDR1 SGHKS and CDR2 YYEKEE (reference sequence). The CDR3 region has the DNA TGTGCCAGCAGCTACGGGACAGAACCTTCCCGCTACGAGCAGTACTTC. This codes for CASSYGTEPSRYEQYF.

The V gene is TRBV5-4, the J gene TRBJ2-5; TRBD1 matches at 7 bases. Germline V gives CDR1 SGHNT, CDR2 YYREEE (reference sequence). This CDR3 is 14 amino acids long. Germline trimming cut 3 bases from V and 2 bases from J; bases unmatched to any gene: 4. CDR3 sequence reads: CASSSDRMQETQYF. The CDR3 DNA follows: TGTGCCAGCAGCTCGGACAGGATGCAAGAGACCCAGTACTTC.

The CDR3 bases are TGTGCCAGCAGCCGCTGGACAGGCCAGCCCACGAACACCGGGGAGCTGTTTTTT. Its protein product is CASSRWTGQPTNTGELFF. The chain uses TRBV5-6 and TRBJ2-2, with 7 bases aligning to TRBD1. V was pared by 4 bases and J by 0 bases, with 12 bases of the junction left unmatched. CDR3 length equals 18 residues. Germline lookup yields CDR1 SGHDT and CDR2 YYEEEE. Supplemented by reference TRBV5-6 and TRBJ2-2, the full variable domain reads DAGVTQSPTHLIKTRGQQVTLRCSPKSGHDTVSWYQQALGQGPQFIFQYYEEEERQRGNFPDRFSGHQFPNYSSELNVNALLLGDSALYLCASSRWTGQPTNTGELFFGEGSRLTVL.

J is TRBJ2-1 and V is TRBV7-9, with TRBD2 as a possible D gene (6 bases). Germline V CDR1 and CDR2: SEHNR, FQNEAQ (reference sequence). This CDR3 is 14 amino acids long. Trimming shortened V by 0 bases and J by 10 bases, and 13 bases separated the two germline ends. The DNA of the CDR3 is TGTGCCAGCAGCTTAGCGAACTCCGGAGGGGAGCAGTTCTTC. Protein sequence: CASSLANSGGEQFF.

The rearrangement joins TRBV5-1 to TRBJ2-1; 7 positions agree with TRBD1. The CDR3 totals 16 residues. Losses at the gene ends were 0 bases for V and 0 bases for J; bases not matched to a gene: 3. The V gene's germline CDR1 is SGHRS and CDR2 YFSETQ. This CDR3 is CASSLASGGSYNEQFF. The CDR3 nucleotides are TGCGCCAGCAGCTTGGCCTCAGGGGGCTCCTACAATGAGCAGTTCTTC.

The rearrangement links TRBV11-2 to TRBJ2-5; D is possibly TRBD1 or TRBD2 (5 bases each). In germline, CDR1 is SGHAT, CDR2 FQNNGV. The CDR3 is made up of 15 amino acids. Trimming left V 5 bases short and J 11 bases short, with 24 bases between. Written as DNA, the CDR3 is TGTGCCAGCAGCCCCACCGGGACGACTCTGGGGGAGCAGTACTTC. It specifies CASSPTGTTLGEQYF.

This clone was recorded a few times. Other DNA sequences within the sample encode an identical CDR3. The chain couples TRBV5-1 to TRBJ2-1, with 11 bases identical to TRBD1. Trimming removed 2 bases from V and 6 bases from J; junction bases left unmatched: 1. The CDR3 loop spans 14 amino acids. Germline V gives CDR1 SGHRS, CDR2 YFSETQ. The DNA of the CDR3 is TGCGCCAGCAGCTTAGGGACAGGGGGCAATGAGCAGTTCTTC. Its translation: CASSLGTGGNEQFF.

The chain recombines TRBV18 with TRBJ2-5, with D perhaps TRBD1 (6 bases). The length of the CDR3 is 12 residues. Germline V gene lookup returns CDR1 KGHSH and CDR2 LQKENI. V shed 5 bases and J shed 5 bases, with 9 bases lying between them. CDR3 in amino acids: CASSETGETQYF. CDR3 in DNA: TGTGCCAGCTCAGAGACAGGCGAGACCCAGTACTTC.

This clone was picked up a small number of times. This chain uses TRBV11-2 with TRBJ2-7, with D tentatively TRBD1 (5 bases). Germline CDR1 SGHAT, CDR2 FQNNGV. CDR3 length equals 15 residues. The V end lost 5 bases, the J end lost 3 bases, and 17 bases lay between the germline ends. This CDR3 is CASSAFRRQHYEQYF. The CDR3 DNA reads TGTGCCAGCAGCGCATTCCGTCGACAGCACTACGAGCAGTACTTC.

This chain joins TRBV2 and TRBJ2-1, with 8 bases that match TRBD1. CDR3 size: 15 residues. After removal of 3 bases from V and 4 bases from J, the junction contained 5 bases not matched to a gene. Germline assignment: CDR1 SNHLY and CDR2 FYNNEI. The CDR3 nucleotides are TGTGCCAGCAGTGAGAGCAGGGGGCCTTACAATGAGCAGTTCTTC. It specifies CASSESRGPYNEQFF.

The chain is built from TRBV5-4 and TRBJ2-3; D is possibly TRBD1 (5 bases). The CDR3 runs 16 residues. Trimming stripped 4 bases from V and 5 bases from J, with 20 bases between. In germline, CDR1 is SGHNT, CDR2 YYREEE (reference sequence). This CDR3 reads CASSPPRAVTVDTQYF. The CDR3 nucleotides are TGTGCCAGCAGCCCGCCCAGGGCGGTCACTGTAGATACGCAGTATTTT.

This clone was seen many times. The chain links TRBV27 to TRBJ2-3; D possibly matches TRBD1 or TRBD2 (5 bases each). Per germline, CDR1 MNHEY and CDR2 SMNVEV (reference sequence). The CDR3 covers 14 residues. With 1 base removed from V and 3 bases from J, the gap between germline ends came to 8 bases. CDR3 sequence reads: CASSLWGGTDTQYF. CDR3 coding DNA: TGTGCCAGCAGTTTATGGGGCGGGACAGATACGCAGTATTTT.

This clone was recorded many times. This chain connects TRBV18 to TRBJ2-3; D gene uncertain. CDR1 and CDR2 from the germline V gene are KGHSH and LQKENI. The germline V and J ends were trimmed by 1 base and 1 base, with 9 bases remaining between them. The CDR3 is 15 residues long. The CDR3 region has the DNA TGTGCCAGCTCACCACAAGCCCCAGGCACAGATACGCAGTATTTT. Translation: CASSPQAPGTDTQYF.

The chain joins TRBV5-1 to TRBJ1-4; weak D call: TRBD1 (5 bases). Germline V lookup: CDR1 SGHRS, CDR2 YFSETQ. The CDR3 is 15 amino acids. The germline V and J ends were trimmed by 4 bases and 4 bases, with 14 bases remaining between them. The CDR3 DNA follows: TGCGCCAGCAGCATAGAGGGCAGGGATAATGAAAAACTGTTTTTT. Encoded protein: CASSIEGRDNEKLFF.

This sequence joins TRBV5-1 and TRBJ1-1; D possibly corresponds to TRBD1 (5 bases). This CDR3 is 13 amino acids long. The germline V gene encodes CDR1 SGHRS and CDR2 YFSETQ. The V end was cut by 4 bases, the J end by 5 bases, with 12 bases between. CDR3 nucleotide sequence: TGCGCCAGCAGCCCGTTCGGGGGGACTGAAGCTTTCTTT. The encoded protein is CASSPFGGTEAFF.

This clone was counted at least ten times. CDR3 bases: TGCAGCGTTGAGTTTTTGGGGATTCGCCACGAGCAGTACTTC. Translation: CSVEFLGIRHEQYF. The chain recombines TRBV29-1 with TRBJ2-7; D remains ambiguous. In germline, CDR1 is SQVTM, CDR2 ANQGSEA. CDR3 length: 14 amino acids. Trimming left V 3 bases short and J 5 bases short, with 17 bases between.

This chain joins TRBV5-6 and TRBJ1-3; TRBD1 matches 10 bases. The CDR3 is 15 amino acids. CDR1 and CDR2 from the germline V gene are SGHDT and YYEEEE. The J segment lost 2 bases and the V segment lost 7 bases, leaving 6 bases of the junction unmatched. For the CDR3, the DNA is TGTGCCAGCGGGAAAGGACAGGGGGCTGGAAACACCATATATTTT. Amino acids: CASGKGQGAGNTIYF.